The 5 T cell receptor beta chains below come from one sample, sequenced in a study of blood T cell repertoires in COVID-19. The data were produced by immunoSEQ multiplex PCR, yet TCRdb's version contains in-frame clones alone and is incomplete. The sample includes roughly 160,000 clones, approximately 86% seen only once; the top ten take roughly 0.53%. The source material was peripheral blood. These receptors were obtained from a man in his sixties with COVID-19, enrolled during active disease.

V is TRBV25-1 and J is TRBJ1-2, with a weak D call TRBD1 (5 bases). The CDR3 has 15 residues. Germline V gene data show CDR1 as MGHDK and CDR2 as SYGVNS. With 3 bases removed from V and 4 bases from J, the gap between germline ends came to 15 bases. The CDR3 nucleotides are TGTGCCAGCAGTGACCGGGGGGGTCAGGTCTATGGCTACACCTTC. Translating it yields CASSDRGGQVYGYTF.

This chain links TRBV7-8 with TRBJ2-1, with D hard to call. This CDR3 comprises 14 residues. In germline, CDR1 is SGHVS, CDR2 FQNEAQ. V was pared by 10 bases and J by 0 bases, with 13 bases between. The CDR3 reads CATEQIHSYNEQFF. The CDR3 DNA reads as TGTGCCACGGAACAGATACACTCCTACAATGAGCAGTTCTTC.

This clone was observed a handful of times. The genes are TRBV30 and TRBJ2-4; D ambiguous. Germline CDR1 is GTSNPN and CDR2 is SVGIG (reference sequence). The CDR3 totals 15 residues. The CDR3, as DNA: TGTGCTTCGTCTCCTACGGTCCCCTTAACTAAGACTCAGTACTTC. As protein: CASSPTVPLTKTQYF.

This chain's CDR3 is CASSPHRNQETQYF. DNA of the CDR3: TGTGCCAGCAGCCCCCACAGGAATCAAGAGACCCAGTACTTC. V and J are TRBV9 and TRBJ2-5, with D possibly being TRBD1 (5 bases). The CDR3 sequence is 14 residues long. V lost 4 bases to trimming and J lost 2 bases, with 12 bases between them. The germline V gene encodes CDR1 SGDLS and CDR2 YYNGEE.

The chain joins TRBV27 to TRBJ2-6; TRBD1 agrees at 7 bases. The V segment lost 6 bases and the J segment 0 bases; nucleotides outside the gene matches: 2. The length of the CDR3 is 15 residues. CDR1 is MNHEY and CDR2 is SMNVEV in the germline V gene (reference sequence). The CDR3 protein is CASRKGASGANVLTF. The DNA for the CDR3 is TGTGCCAGCAGGAAGGGGGCCTCTGGGGCCAACGTCCTGACTTTC.